The rows below give T cell receptor beta chains drawn from one sample of a study of identical twins. TCRdb re-analysed the 5' RACE reads in MiXCR, keeping a single row per CDR3 protein. The sample yields 430,000 or so distinct CDR3 sequences, less than 25% seen once. The sample also formed part of further work on T cells expressing NK-cell markers.

Sequencing used CD4+ T cells sorted from blood. These receptors were obtained from a woman between 18 and 29 years old in good health. The CDR3 runs from the conserved cysteine through the conserved F or W. Each record gives: J gene, D gene, V gene, CDR3 protein. D genes are given only for firm matches.

J gene: TRBJ1-5
D gene: TRBD1
V gene: TRBV12-3/TRBV12-4
CDR3 protein: CASSRPGGSGNQPQHF

J gene: TRBJ1-2
D gene: .
V gene: TRBV6-1
CDR3 protein: CASSEPWTF

J gene: TRBJ2-4
D gene: .
V gene: TRBV2
CDR3 protein: CASSGGVYIQYF

J gene: TRBJ2-1
D gene: .
V gene: TRBV12-3/TRBV12-4
CDR3 protein: CASPNRIRAYNEQFF

J gene: TRBJ2-1
D gene: TRBD2
V gene: TRBV19
CDR3 protein: CASSISSGRTNEQFF

J gene: TRBJ1-2
D gene: TRBD1
V gene: TRBV25-1
CDR3 protein: CASSETGGARYGYTF

J gene: TRBJ1-2
D gene: .
V gene: TRBV6-5
CDR3 protein: CASSYSRLGREQGYTF

J gene: TRBJ2-1
D gene: TRBD1
V gene: TRBV20-1
CDR3 protein: CSARDRGRNEQFF

J gene: TRBJ1-2
D gene: TRBD1
V gene: TRBV10-3
CDR3 protein: CAISGDSLVYGYTF

J gene: TRBJ1-1
D gene: TRBD1
V gene: TRBV5-1
CDR3 protein: CASSWGQDTEAFF

J gene: TRBJ2-7
D gene: TRBD1
V gene: TRBV28
CDR3 protein: CASRDTGVKEQYF

J gene: TRBJ2-5
D gene: TRBD2
V gene: TRBV29-1
CDR3 protein: CSVAGRAQETQYF

J gene: TRBJ1-2
D gene: .
V gene: TRBV20-1
CDR3 protein: CSAREGATGYGYTF

J gene: TRBJ2-2
D gene: .
V gene: TRBV6-5
CDR3 protein: CASRFTTNTGELFF

J gene: TRBJ1-2
D gene: .
V gene: TRBV7-9
CDR3 protein: CASSLGTVHGYTF

J gene: TRBJ1-6
D gene: .
V gene: TRBV12-3/TRBV12-4
CDR3 protein: CASSLNNSPLHF

J gene: TRBJ1-1
D gene: .
V gene: TRBV5-1
CDR3 protein: CASSGSRDTEAFF

J gene: TRBJ1-6
D gene: .
V gene: TRBV3-1
CDR3 protein: CASSQVTGLNSPLHF

J gene: TRBJ2-7
D gene: TRBD1
V gene: TRBV5-4
CDR3 protein: CASSFNRGEQYF

J gene: TRBJ2-7
D gene: TRBD1
V gene: TRBV18
CDR3 protein: CASSPTGTGYYEQYF

J gene: TRBJ1-2
D gene: TRBD1
V gene: TRBV6-6
CDR3 protein: CASRDRVNYGYTF

J gene: TRBJ2-7
D gene: .
V gene: TRBV20-1
CDR3 protein: CSARPIGSYEQYF

J gene: TRBJ2-1
D gene: .
V gene: TRBV6-2/TRBV6-3
CDR3 protein: CATKGVGREQFF

J gene: TRBJ2-7
D gene: TRBD1
V gene: TRBV10-3
CDR3 protein: CAIGLQGVYEQYF

J gene: TRBJ2-5
D gene: .
V gene: TRBV9
CDR3 protein: CASSVDEAAQETQYF

J gene: TRBJ2-3
D gene: .
V gene: TRBV20-1
CDR3 protein: CSATEGEDTQYF

J gene: TRBJ2-1
D gene: TRBD2
V gene: TRBV20-1
CDR3 protein: CSAHSGTRTLNEQFF

J gene: TRBJ2-7
D gene: TRBD2
V gene: TRBV7-6
CDR3 protein: CASSLRRGEAEYEQYF

J gene: TRBJ2-1
D gene: .
V gene: TRBV5-1
CDR3 protein: CASSLDGGAYNEQFF

J gene: TRBJ2-1
D gene: .
V gene: TRBV7-2
CDR3 protein: CASSLASTRPHNEQFF

J gene: TRBJ1-6
D gene: .
V gene: TRBV12-3/TRBV12-4
CDR3 protein: CASSGTANSPLHF

J gene: TRBJ2-3
D gene: TRBD2
V gene: TRBV5-1
CDR3 protein: CASSLGLAGADTQYF

J gene: TRBJ2-2
D gene: TRBD2
V gene: TRBV10-3
CDR3 protein: CAIQSSGRNTGELFF

J gene: TRBJ2-1
D gene: TRBD2
V gene: TRBV4-1
CDR3 protein: CASTPPWTSGYNEQFF

J gene: TRBJ2-1
D gene: TRBD1
V gene: TRBV11-3
CDR3 protein: CASARTGGNEQFF

J gene: TRBJ2-1
D gene: .
V gene: TRBV11-2
CDR3 protein: CASSSGPSSYNEQFF

J gene: TRBJ2-5
D gene: TRBD2
V gene: TRBV12-3/TRBV12-4
CDR3 protein: CASRTGTRAETQYF

J gene: TRBJ2-2
D gene: .
V gene: TRBV27
CDR3 protein: CASTPSGNTNTGELFF

J gene: TRBJ1-3
D gene: .
V gene: TRBV2
CDR3 protein: CASSEALWVSGNTIYF

J gene: TRBJ1-1
D gene: .
V gene: TRBV5-1
CDR3 protein: CASSLGFRVGTEAFF

J gene: TRBJ2-3
D gene: TRBD2
V gene: TRBV5-5
CDR3 protein: CASSERLAGDTDTQYF

J gene: TRBJ1-5
D gene: .
V gene: TRBV15
CDR3 protein: CATSRQENQPQHF

J gene: TRBJ1-5
D gene: .
V gene: TRBV7-9
CDR3 protein: CASSTDQGDQPQHF

J gene: TRBJ2-4
D gene: .
V gene: TRBV12-3/TRBV12-4
CDR3 protein: CASSFRRAKNIQYF

J gene: TRBJ2-1
D gene: TRBD2
V gene: TRBV5-1
CDR3 protein: CASSLEGTSIVDEQFF

J gene: TRBJ2-7
D gene: .
V gene: TRBV20-1
CDR3 protein: CSASRTRLRYEQYF

J gene: TRBJ2-7
D gene: .
V gene: TRBV15
CDR3 protein: CATSRDWNEQYF

J gene: TRBJ2-7
D gene: .
V gene: TRBV20-1
CDR3 protein: CSASGSMYEQYF

J gene: TRBJ2-4
D gene: TRBD1
V gene: TRBV11-2
CDR3 protein: CASSPWTGRNIQYF

J gene: TRBJ2-3
D gene: .
V gene: TRBV21-1
CDR3 protein: CASSKGDRGPWKDTQYF

J gene: TRBJ2-7
D gene: .
V gene: TRBV20-1
CDR3 protein: CSARDAGHHEQYF